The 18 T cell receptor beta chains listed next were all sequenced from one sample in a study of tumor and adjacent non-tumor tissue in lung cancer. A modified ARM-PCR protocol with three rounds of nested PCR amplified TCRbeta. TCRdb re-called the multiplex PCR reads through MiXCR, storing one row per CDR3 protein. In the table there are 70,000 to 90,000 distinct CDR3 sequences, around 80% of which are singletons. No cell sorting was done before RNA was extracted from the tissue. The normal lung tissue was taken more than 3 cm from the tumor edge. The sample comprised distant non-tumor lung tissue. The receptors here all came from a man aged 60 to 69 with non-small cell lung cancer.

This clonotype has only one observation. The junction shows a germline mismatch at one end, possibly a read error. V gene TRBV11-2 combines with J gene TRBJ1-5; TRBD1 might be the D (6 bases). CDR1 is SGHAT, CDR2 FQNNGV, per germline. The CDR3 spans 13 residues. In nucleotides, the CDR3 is TGTGCGAGCAGCTTTAACAGGGAACTGCCCCAGCATTTT. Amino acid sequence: CASSFNRELPQHF.

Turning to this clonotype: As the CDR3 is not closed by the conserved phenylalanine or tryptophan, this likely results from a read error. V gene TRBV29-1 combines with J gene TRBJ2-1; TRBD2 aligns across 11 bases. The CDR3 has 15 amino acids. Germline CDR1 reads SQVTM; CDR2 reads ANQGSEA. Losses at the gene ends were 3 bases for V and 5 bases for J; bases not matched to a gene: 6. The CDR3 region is CSVDPGLAANNEQFI. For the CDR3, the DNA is TGCAGCGTTGACCCGGGACTAGCGGCTAACAATGAGCAGTTCATC.

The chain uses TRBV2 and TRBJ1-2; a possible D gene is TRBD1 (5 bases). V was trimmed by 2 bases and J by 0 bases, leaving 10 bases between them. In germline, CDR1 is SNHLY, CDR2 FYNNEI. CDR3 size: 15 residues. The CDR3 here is CASSERVDTNYGYTF. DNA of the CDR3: TGTGCCAGCAGTGAAAGGGTGGACACTAACTATGGCTACACCTTC.

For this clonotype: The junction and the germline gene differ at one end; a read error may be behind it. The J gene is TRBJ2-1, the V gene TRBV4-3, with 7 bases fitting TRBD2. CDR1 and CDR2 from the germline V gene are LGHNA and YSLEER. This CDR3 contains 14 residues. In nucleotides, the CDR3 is TGCGCCAGCAGCCAAGAGGGACTATATTATGAACAGTTCTTC. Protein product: CASSQEGLYYEQFF.

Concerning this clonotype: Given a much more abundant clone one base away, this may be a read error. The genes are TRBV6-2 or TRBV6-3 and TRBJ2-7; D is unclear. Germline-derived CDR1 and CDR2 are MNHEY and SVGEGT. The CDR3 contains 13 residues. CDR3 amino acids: CASSTWPYYELYF. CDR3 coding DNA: TGTGCCAGCAGTACCTGGCCGTACTACGAGCTGTACTTC.

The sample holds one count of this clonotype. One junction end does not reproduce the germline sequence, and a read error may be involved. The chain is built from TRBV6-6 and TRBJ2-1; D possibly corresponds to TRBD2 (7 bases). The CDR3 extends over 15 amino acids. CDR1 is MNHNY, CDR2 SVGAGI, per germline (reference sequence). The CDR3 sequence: CASSWGGGVYIEQFF. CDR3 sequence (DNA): TGTGCCAGCAGTTGGGGAGGGGGGGTCTACATTGAGCAGTTCTTC.

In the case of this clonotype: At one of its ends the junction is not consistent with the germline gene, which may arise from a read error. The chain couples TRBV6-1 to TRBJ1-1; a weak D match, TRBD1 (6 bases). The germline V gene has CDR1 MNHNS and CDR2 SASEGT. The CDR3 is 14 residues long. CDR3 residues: CGSRPGHLNTEAFF. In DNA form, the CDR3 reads TGTGGCAGCAGACCGGGACACCTGAACACTGAAGCTTTCTTT.

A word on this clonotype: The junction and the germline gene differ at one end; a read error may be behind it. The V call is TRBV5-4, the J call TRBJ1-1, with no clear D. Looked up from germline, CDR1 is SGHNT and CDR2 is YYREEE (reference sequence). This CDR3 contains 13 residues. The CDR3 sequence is CTSSSPMNTEAFF. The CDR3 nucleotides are TGTACCAGCAGCTCTCCGATGAATACTGAAGCTTTCTTT.

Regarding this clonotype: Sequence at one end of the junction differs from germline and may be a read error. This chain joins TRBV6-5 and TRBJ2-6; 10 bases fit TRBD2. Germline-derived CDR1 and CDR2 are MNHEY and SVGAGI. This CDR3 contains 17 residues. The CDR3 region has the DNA TGTGCCAGTAGCCTAGCGGGAGTCAGCTCTGGGTCCAACGTCCTGACTTTC. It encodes CASSLAGVSSGSNVLTF.

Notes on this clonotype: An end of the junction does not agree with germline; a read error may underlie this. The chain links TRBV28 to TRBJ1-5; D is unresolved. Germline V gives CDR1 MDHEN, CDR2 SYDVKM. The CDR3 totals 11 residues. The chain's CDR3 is CANSGTRPQHF. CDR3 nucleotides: TGTGCCAACAGTGGAACGAGGCCCCAGCATTTT.

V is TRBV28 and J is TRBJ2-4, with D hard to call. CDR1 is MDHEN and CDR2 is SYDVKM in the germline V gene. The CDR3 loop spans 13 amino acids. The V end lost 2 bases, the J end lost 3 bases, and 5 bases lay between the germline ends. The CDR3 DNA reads TGTGCCAGCAGTTTAGACGGCAAAAACATTCAGTACTTC. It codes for CASSLDGKNIQYF.

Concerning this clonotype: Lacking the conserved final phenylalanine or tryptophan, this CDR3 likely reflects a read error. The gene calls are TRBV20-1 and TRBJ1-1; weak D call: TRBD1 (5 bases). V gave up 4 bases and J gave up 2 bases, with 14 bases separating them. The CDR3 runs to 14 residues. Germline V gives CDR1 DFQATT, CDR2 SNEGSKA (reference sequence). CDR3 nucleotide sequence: TGCAGTGCTACCCTAGGGGTGTTTAACACTGAAGCTTTCTCT. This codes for CSATLGVFNTEAFS.

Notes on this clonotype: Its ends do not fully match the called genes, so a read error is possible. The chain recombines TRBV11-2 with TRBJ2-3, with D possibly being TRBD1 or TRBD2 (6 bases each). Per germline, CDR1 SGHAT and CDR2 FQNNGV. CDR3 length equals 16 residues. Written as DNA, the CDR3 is TGTGCCAGCAACTTGGGGGCGGGGCCAAGCACAGATACGCAGATTTTT. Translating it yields CASNLGAGPSTDTQIF.

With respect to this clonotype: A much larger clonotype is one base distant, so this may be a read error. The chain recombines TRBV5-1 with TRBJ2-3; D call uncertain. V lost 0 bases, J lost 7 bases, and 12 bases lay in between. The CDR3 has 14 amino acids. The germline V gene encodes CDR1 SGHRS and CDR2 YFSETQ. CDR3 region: CASSLVPDTNTQYF. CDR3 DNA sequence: TGCGCCAGCAGCTTGGTACCAGATACAAATACGCAGTATTTT. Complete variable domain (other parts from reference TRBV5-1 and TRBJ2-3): KAGVTQTPRYLIKTRGQQVTLSCSPISGHRSVSWYQQTPGQGLQFLFEYFSETQRNKGNFPGRFSGRQFSNSRSEMNVSTLELGDSALYLCASSLVPDTNTQYFGPGTRLTVL.

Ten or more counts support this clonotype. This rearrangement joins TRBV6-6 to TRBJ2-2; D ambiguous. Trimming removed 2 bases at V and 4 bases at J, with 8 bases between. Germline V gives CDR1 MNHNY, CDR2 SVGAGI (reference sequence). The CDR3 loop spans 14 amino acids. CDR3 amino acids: CASSYGQSTGELFF. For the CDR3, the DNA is TGTGCCAGCAGTTACGGCCAGTCCACCGGGGAGCTGTTTTTT.

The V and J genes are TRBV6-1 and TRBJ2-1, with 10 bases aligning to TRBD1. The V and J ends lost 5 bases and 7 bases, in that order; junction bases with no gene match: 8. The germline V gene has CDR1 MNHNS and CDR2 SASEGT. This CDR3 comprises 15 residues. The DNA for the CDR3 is TGTGCCAGCAGTAGGCGGACAGGGGGTAAGAATGAGCAGTTCTTC. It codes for CASSRRTGGKNEQFF.

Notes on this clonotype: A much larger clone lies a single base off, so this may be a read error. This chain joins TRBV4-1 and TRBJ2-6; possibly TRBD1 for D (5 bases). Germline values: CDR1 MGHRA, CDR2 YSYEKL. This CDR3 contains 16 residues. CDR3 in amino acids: CASSQHTGSGADVLTF. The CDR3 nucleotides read TGCGCCAGCAGCCAACACACTGGCTCTGGGGCCGACGTCCTGACTTTC.

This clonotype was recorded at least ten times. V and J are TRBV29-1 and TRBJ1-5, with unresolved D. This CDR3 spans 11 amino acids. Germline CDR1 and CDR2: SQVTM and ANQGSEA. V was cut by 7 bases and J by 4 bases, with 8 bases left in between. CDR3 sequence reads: CSAQENQPQHF. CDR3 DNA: TGCAGCGCCCAGGAAAATCAGCCCCAGCATTTT.